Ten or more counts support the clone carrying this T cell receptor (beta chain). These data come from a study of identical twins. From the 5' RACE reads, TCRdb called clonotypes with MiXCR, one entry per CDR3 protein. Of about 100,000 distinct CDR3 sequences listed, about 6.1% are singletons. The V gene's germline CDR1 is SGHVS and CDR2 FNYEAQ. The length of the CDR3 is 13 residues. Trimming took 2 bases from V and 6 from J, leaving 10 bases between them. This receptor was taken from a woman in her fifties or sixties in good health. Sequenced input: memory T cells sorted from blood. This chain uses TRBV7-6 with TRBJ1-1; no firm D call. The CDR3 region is CASSLRMRAEAFF. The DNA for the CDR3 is TGTGCCAGCAGCTTACGCATGAGGGCTGAAGCTTTCTTT.